This T cell receptor (beta chain) originates from a study of Ad26.COV2.S vaccination and SARS-CoV-2 variants. Study summary: The COV1001 Ad26.COV2.S trial arm included the donor. General observations from the study: Recipients given vaccine exceeded placebo recipients in spike-specific TCR breadth.

The treatment is: around 19 received Ad26.COV2.S at low or high dose, single or two shots; roughly 5 received placebo; per-sample allocation not given. The study sampled participants on day 63 after the first vaccine or placebo injection. Immunization relied on an Ad26 vector, which expressed Wuhan-strain SARS-CoV-2 spike. Remarks on this clone: Antigen specificity is unknown.

The repertoire was sequenced with immunoSEQ multiplex PCR; TCRdb's copy has only in-frame clones and lacks some. The sample includes hundreds of thousands of clones, about 89% of them seen just once. The germline V gene has CDR1 MNHEY and CDR2 SMNVEV (reference sequence). CDR3 length: 15 residues. Trimming left V 3 bases short and J 5 bases short, with 16 bases between. The specimen comprised peripheral blood, sampled in a trial of Ad26.COV2.S vaccine versus placebo. The TCR comes from a person aged 18 to 65 who received the Ad26.COV2.S COVID-19 vaccine or a placebo. The chain couples TRBV27 to TRBJ2-5, with D unclear. CDR3 protein: CASSFARGIRETQYF. CDR3 DNA: TGTGCCAGCAGTTTTGCCCGAGGTATCCGGGAGACCCAGTACTTC.